This T cell receptor beta chain derives from a study of blood T cell repertoires in COVID-19. Study context: Acute and convalescent COVID-19 specimens originated in the United States, Italy and Spain.

Trimming took 4 bases from V and 6 from J, leaving 22 bases between them. Germline-derived CDR1 and CDR2 are MRHNA and SNTAGT. The CDR3 consists of 17 residues. Assay used: immunoSEQ multiplex PCR; TCRdb lists only in-frame clones, some missing. The data show some 110,000 clones, about three quarters seen once. This TCR came from a man of 80 years or more with COVID-19, enrolled during active disease. This chain connects TRBV6-4 to TRBJ1-5; D is uncertain. Specimen: peripheral blood. The CDR3 sequence: CASSAIKPKRFGQPQHF. The CDR3 region has the DNA TGTGCCAGCAGTGCTATTAAACCTAAACGGTTCGGTCAGCCCCAGCATTTT.